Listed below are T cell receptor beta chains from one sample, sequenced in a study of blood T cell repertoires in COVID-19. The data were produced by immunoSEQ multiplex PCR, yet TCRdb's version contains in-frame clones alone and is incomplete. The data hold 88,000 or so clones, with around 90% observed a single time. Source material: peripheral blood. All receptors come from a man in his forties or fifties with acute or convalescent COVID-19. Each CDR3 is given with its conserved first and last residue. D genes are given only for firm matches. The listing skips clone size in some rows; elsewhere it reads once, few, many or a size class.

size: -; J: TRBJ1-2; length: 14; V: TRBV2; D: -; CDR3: CARGFRDNPYRYTF; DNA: TGTGCCAGGGGGTTTAGGGACAATCCCTATCGCTACACCTTC
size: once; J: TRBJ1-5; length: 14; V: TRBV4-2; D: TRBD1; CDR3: CASSQGRGNQPQHF; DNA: TGTGCCAGCAGCCAAGGCAGGGGGAATCAGCCCCAGCATTTT
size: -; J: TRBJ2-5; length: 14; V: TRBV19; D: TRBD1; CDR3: CASRTTGAGETQYF; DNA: TGTGCCAGTAGGACGACAGGGGCGGGGGAGACCCAGTACTTC
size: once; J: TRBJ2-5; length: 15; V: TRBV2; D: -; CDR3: CASSDTGGSGETQYF; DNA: TGTGCCAGCAGTGACACGGGGGGCAGTGGGGAGACCCAGTACTTC
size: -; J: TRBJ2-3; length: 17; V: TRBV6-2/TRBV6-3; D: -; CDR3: CASSYPVRAFSTDTQYF; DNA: TGTGCCAGCAGTTACCCCGTGAGGGCGTTTTCCACAGATACGCAGTATTTT
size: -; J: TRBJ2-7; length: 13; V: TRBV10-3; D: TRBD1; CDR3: CAISDRGHYEQYF; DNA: TGTGCCATCAGCGACAGGGGGCACTACGAGCAGTACTTC
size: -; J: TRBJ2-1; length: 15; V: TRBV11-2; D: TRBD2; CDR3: CASSLVGTSNDEQFF; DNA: TGTGCCAGCAGCTTAGTAGGGACTAGCAATGATGAGCAGTTCTTC
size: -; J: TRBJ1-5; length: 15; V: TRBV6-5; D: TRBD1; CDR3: CASRPLDRGNQPQHF; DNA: TGTGCCAGCCGCCCACTCGACAGGGGGAATCAGCCCCAGCATTTT
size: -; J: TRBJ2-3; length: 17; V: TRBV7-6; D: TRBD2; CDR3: CASSRWTSGVETDTQYF; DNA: TGTGCCAGCAGCCGATGGACTAGCGGAGTTGAAACAGATACGCAGTATTTT
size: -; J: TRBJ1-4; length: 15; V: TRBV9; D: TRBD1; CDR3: CASSVSGDRNEKLFF; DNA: TGTGCCAGCAGCGTCTCCGGGGACAGGAATGAAAAACTGTTTTTT
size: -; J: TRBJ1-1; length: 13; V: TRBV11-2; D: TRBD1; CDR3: CASSLDRDSEAFF; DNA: TGTGCCAGCAGCTTAGATAGGGACAGTGAAGCTTTCTTT
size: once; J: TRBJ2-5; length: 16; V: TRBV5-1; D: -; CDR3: CASSFRDGGGGETQYF; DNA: TGCGCCAGCAGCTTCCGGGACGGAGGGGGCGGGGAGACCCAGTACTTC
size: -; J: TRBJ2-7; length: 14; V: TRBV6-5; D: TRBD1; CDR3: CASSSDRGPEEQYF; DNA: TGTGCCAGCAGTTCCGACAGGGGGCCGGAGGAGCAGTACTTC
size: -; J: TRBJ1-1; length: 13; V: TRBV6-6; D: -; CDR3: CASSYEGNTEAFF; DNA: TGTGCCAGCAGTTACGAGGGGAACACTGAAGCTTTCTTT
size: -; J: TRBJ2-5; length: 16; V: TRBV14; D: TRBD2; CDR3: CASSQEISGEKETQYF; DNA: TGTGCCAGCAGCCAAGAAATTAGCGGGGAGAAAGAGACCCAGTACTTC
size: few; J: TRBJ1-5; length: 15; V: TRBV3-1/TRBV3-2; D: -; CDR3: CASSQDHRVGQPQHF; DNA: TGTGCCAGCAGCCAAGATCACAGGGTAGGCCAGCCCCAGCATTTT
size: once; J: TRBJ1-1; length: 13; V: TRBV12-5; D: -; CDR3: CASERVLNTEAFF; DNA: TGTGCTAGTGAGCGGGTGCTGAACACTGAAGCTTTCTTT
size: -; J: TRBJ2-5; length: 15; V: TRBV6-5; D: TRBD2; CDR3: CASSSSRGGWETQYF; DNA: TGTGCCAGCAGTTCGAGCCGGGGGGGCTGGGAGACCCAGTACTTC
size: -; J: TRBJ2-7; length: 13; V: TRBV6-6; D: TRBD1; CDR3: CASSYGQGHEQYF; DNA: TGTGCCAGCAGTTACGGACAGGGACACGAGCAGTACTTC
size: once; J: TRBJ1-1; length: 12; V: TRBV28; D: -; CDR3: CASSLSDREAFF; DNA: TGTGCCAGCAGTTTGTCCGACAGAGAAGCTTTCTTT
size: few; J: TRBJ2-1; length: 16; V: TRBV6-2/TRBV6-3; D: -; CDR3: CASSYSSRGTYNEQFF; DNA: TGTGCCAGCAGTTACTCGAGCCGGGGAACCTACAATGAGCAGTTCTTC
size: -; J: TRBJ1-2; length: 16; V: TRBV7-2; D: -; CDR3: CASSSGRDWGNYGYTF; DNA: TGTGCCAGCAGCTCCGGCCGGGACTGGGGAAACTATGGCTACACCTTC
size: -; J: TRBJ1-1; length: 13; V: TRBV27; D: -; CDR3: CASGAGWGTEAFF; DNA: TGTGCCAGCGGAGCGGGGTGGGGCACTGAAGCTTTCTTT
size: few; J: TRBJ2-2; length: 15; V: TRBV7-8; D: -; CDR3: CASSLWSGNTGELFF; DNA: TGTGCCAGCAGCTTATGGAGCGGGAACACCGGGGAGCTGTTTTTT
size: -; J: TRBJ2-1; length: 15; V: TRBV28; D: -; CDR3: CASTPSGPLRNEQFF; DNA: TGTGCCAGCACCCCAAGCGGGCCCCTAAGGAATGAGCAGTTCTTC
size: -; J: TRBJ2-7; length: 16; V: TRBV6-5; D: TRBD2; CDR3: CASSYSNPGRGYEQYF; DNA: TGTGCCAGCAGTTACTCGAATCCCGGGAGGGGGTACGAGCAGTACTTC
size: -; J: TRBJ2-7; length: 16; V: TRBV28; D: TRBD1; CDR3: CASSSTSGQERYEQYF; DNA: TGTGCCAGCAGTTCCACCTCCGGACAGGAGAGGTACGAGCAGTACTTC
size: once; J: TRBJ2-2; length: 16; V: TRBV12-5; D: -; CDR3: CASGWTVIANTGELFF; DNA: TGTGCTAGTGGATGGACTGTCATTGCTAACACCGGGGAGCTGTTTTTT
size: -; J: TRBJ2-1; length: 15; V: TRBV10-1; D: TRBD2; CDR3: CASSEAGGSYNEQFF; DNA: TGCGCCAGCAGTGAAGCGGGAGGGTCCTACAATGAGCAGTTCTTC
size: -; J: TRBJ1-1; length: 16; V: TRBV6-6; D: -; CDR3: CASSYSSGQGNTEAFF; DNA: TGTGCCAGCAGTTACTCGTCAGGGCAGGGGAACACTGAAGCTTTCTTT
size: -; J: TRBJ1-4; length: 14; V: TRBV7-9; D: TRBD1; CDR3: CASSLGTGVEKLFF; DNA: TGTGCCAGCAGCTTAGGGACAGGGGTAGAAAAACTGTTTTTT
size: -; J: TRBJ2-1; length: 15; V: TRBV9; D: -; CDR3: CASSVSGGSYNEQFF; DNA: TGTGCCAGCAGCGTATCTGGAGGCTCCTACAATGAGCAGTTCTTC
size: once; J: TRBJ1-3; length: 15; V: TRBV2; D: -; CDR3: CASSDWQGGGNTIYF; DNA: TGTGCCAGCAGTGACTGGCAGGGCGGTGGAAACACCATATATTTT
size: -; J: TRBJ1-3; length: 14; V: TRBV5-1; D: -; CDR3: CASSLGYSGNTIYF; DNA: TGCGCCAGCAGCTTGGGTTACTCTGGAAACACCATATATTTT
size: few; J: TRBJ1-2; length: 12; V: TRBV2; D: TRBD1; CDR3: CASSETGDGYTF; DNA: TGTGCCAGCAGCGAGACAGGGGACGGCTACACCTTC
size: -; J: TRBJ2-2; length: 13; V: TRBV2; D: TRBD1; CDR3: CASSEQGVGELFF; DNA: TGTGCCAGCAGTGAGCAGGGGGTCGGGGAGCTGTTTTTT
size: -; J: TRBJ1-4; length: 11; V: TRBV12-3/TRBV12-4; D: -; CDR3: CASSLAEKLFF; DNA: TGTGCCAGCAGTTTGGCCGAAAAACTGTTTTTT
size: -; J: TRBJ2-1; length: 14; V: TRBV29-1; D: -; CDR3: CSVAPTSSYNEQFF; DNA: TGCAGCGTCGCTCCTACGAGCTCCTACAATGAGCAGTTCTTC
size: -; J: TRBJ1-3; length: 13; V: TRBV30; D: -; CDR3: CAWTSTGRNTIYF; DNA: TGTGCCTGGACCTCGACAGGTAGAAACACCATATATTTT
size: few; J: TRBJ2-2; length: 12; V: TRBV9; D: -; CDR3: CASSPRTGELFF; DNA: TGTGCCAGCAGCCCCCGGACCGGGGAGCTGTTTTTT
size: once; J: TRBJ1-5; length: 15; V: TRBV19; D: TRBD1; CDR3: CASSQGQGLIQPQHF; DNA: TGTGCCAGTAGCCAAGGACAGGGGTTAATTCAGCCCCAGCATTTT
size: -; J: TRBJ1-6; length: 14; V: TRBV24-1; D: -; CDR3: CATSSASYNSPLHF; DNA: TGTGCCACCAGTAGTGCCAGCTATAATTCACCCCTCCACTTT
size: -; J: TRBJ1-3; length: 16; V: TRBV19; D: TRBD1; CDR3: CASSEYRGTFGNTIYF; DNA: TGTGCCAGTAGTGAGTACAGGGGGACGTTCGGGAACACCATATATTTT
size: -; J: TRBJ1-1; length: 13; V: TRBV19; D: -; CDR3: CASKAGSATEAFF; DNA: TGTGCCAGTAAGGCAGGCTCGGCCACTGAAGCTTTCTTT
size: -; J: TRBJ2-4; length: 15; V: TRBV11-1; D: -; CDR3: CASGKGSGTKNIQYF; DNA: TGTGCCAGCGGAAAAGGGTCGGGGACCAAAAACATTCAGTACTTC
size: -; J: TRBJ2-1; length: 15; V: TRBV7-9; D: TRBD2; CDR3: CASNRAGGTQNEQFF; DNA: TGTGCCAGCAACCGAGCGGGAGGCACCCAGAATGAGCAGTTCTTC
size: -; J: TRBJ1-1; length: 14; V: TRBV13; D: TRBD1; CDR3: CASSNRTGERRAFF; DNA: TGTGCCAGCAGCAACCGAACAGGGGAAAGACGAGCTTTCTTT
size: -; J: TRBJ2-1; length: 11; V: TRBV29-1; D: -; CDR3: CSGSSYNEQFF; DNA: TGCAGCGGGAGCTCCTACAATGAGCAGTTCTTC
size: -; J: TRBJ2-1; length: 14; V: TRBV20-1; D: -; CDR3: CSASPGLLDNEQFF; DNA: TGCAGTGCTAGTCCCGGACTACTCGACAATGAGCAGTTCTTC
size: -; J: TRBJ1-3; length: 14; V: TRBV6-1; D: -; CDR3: CASSDSLSGNTIYF; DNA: TGTGCCAGCAGTGACAGTCTCTCTGGAAACACCATATATTTT
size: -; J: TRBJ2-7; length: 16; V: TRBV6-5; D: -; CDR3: CASSYSAVGQGYEQYF; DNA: TGTGCCAGCAGTTACTCGGCCGTCGGGCAGGGCTACGAGCAGTACTTC
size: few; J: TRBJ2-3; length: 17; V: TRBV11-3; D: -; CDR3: CASSLSYGGFNTDTQYF; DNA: TGTGCCAGCAGCTTAAGTTACGGCGGATTTAACACAGATACGCAGTATTTT
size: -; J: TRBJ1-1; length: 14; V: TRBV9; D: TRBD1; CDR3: CASSVVGGGQQAFF; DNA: TGTGCCAGCAGCGTAGTAGGAGGGGGACAGCAGGCTTTCTTT
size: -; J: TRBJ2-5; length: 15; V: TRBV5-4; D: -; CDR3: CASSLVGQHQETQYF; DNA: TGTGCCAGCAGCTTGGTAGGACAACACCAAGAGACCCAGTACTTC
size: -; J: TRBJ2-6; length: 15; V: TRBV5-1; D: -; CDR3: CASSLDFRGANVLTF; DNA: TGCGCCAGCAGCTTGGACTTTCGCGGGGCCAACGTCCTGACTTTC
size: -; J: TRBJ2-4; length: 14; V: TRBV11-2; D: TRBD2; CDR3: CASSLTSGENIQYF; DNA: TGTGCCAGCAGCTTAACTAGCGGGGAAAACATTCAGTACTTC
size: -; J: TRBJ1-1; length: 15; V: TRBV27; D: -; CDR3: CASSRGGGLGTEAFF; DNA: TGTGCCAGCTCTCGGGGAGGGGGACTGGGCACTGAAGCTTTCTTT